Each of the 25 T cell receptor beta chains below was sequenced from the same sample in a study of T cells in Graves' hyperthyroidism and ophthalmopathy. RNA transcripts were the template for amplifying TCR beta CDR3 regions. First-round RT-PCR targeting the TCR CDR3 was performed with the HTBI primer set. One entry per CDR3 protein results from TCRdb running MiXCR on the multiplex PCR reads. Here the sample spans 600,000 to 650,000 distinct CDR3 sequences, around 21% being singletons. Sequencing was performed on blood. These receptor sequences come from a man aged 25-45 years with Graves' ophthalmopathy.

This clonotype has more than one count but fewer than ten. The J gene is TRBJ1-1, the V gene TRBV6-1; 9 positions agree with TRBD1. The J segment lost 4 bases and the V segment lost 4 bases, leaving 16 bases of the junction unmatched. This CDR3 comprises 18 residues. CDR1 and CDR2 (germline): MNHNS, SASEGT. CDR3 nucleotide sequence: TGTGCCAGCAGTGTCTACCCCCGGGACAGGGTGGTCGGCACTGAAGCTTTCTTT. This encodes CASSVYPRDRVVGTEAFF.

There are many counts of this clonotype. The chain has TRBV7-2 and TRBJ2-3; D is perhaps TRBD1 (6 bases). Germline CDR1 and CDR2: SGHTA and FQGNSA. The germline V and J ends were trimmed by 2 bases and 4 bases, with 16 bases remaining between them. The CDR3 runs to 16 residues. CDR3 nucleotide sequence: TGTGCCAGCAGCTTATACACAGGGAGTACGGCAGATACGCAGTATTTT. This gives the protein CASSLYTGSTADTQYF. Full variable domain (outside the CDR3, taken from reference TRBV7-2 and TRBJ2-3): GAGVSQSPSNKVTEKGKDVELRCDPISGHTALYWYRQSLGQGLEFLIYFQGNSAPDKSGLPSDRFSAERTGGSVSTLTIQRTQQEDSAVYLCASSLYTGSTADTQYFGPGTRLTVL.

There are many counts of this clonotype. The chain employs TRBV12-3 or TRBV12-4 and TRBJ1-2, with 9 bases matching TRBD1. The junction had 3 bases not matched to a gene; V was cut back by 5 bases and J by 2 bases. CDR3 length equals 14 residues. The DNA of the CDR3 is TGTGCCAGCAGTCGGGACAGGGTGAACTATGGCTACACCTTC. Translation gives CASSRDRVNYGYTF.

Many counts were recorded for this clonotype. This chain uses TRBV30 with TRBJ1-1; TRBD1 is a possible D gene (6 bases). Trimming took off 0 bases at V and 1 base at J, with 18 bases between the two ends. Germline-derived CDR1 and CDR2 are GTSNPN and SVGIG (reference sequence). The CDR3 contains 17 residues. CDR3 sequence: CAWSVITTGWKNTEAFF. CDR3 in DNA: TGTGCCTGGAGTGTAATAACGACAGGCTGGAAGAACACTGAAGCTTTCTTT.

This clonotype was seen more than once but under ten times. The chain uses TRBV14 and TRBJ2-5, with unresolved D. CDR1 is SGHDN, CDR2 FVKESK, per germline. CDR3 size: 13 residues. Trimming took 0 bases from V and 5 from J, leaving 7 bases between them. The DNA of the CDR3 is TGTGCCAGCAGCCAAGATCTATGGGAGACCCAGTACTTC. The encoded protein is CASSQDLWETQYF.

The chain recombines TRBV6-1 with TRBJ2-5; D is unresolved. The V end lost 7 bases, the J end lost 5 bases, and 11 bases lay between the germline ends. From germline, CDR1 is MNHNS and CDR2 SASEGT. The CDR3 is made up of 12 amino acids. The CDR3, as DNA: TGTGCCAGCACCCGGGCCTGGGAGACCCAGTACTTC. It encodes CASTRAWETQYF.

The V and J genes are TRBV3-1 and TRBJ1-2; no reliable D call. Between the trimmed V and J ends, which lost 6 bases and 8 bases, there was a span of 13 bases. The germline gives CDR1 LGHDT, CDR2 YNNKEL (reference sequence). This CDR3 region has 12 residues. CDR3 in amino acids: CASRGLTRGYTF. As DNA, the CDR3 is TGTGCCAGCAGGGGCTTGACACGAGGCTACACCTTC.

V is TRBV28 and J is TRBJ2-1; D may be TRBD1 (6 bases). Between the trimmed V and J ends, which lost 6 bases and 2 bases, there was a span of 14 bases. The CDR3 spans 15 residues. Germline CDR1 reads MDHEN; CDR2 reads SYDVKM. The CDR3, as DNA: TGTGCCAGCAGCCTTGGACAGACAACCTACAATGAGCAGTTCTTC. It encodes CASSLGQTTYNEQFF.

For this clonotype: A much larger clone differs from this one at a single base, so this may be a read error. CDR3: CASSLGWLEQLF. In DNA, the CDR3 is TGTGCCAGCAGCTTAGGGTGGTTGGAGCAGCTCTTC. J is TRBJ2-1 and V is TRBV7-2; D gene unclear. This CDR3 is built from 12 residues. Germline CDR1 and CDR2: SGHTA and FQGNSA.

About this clonotype: This may arise from a read error, as a much more abundant clone is one base away. The CDR3 region is CAWSITGHLTDTQYF. The CDR3 DNA reads TGTGCCTGGAGTATCACGGGGCACCTCACAGATACGCAGTATTTT. This chain joins TRBV30 and TRBJ2-3; D tentatively fits TRBD1 or TRBD2 (5 bases each). The V gene's germline CDR1 is GTSNPN and CDR2 SVGIG (reference sequence). V lost 2 bases to trimming and J lost 2 bases, with 14 bases between them. This CDR3 is 15 amino acids long. The full variable domain, with the rest looked up from reference TRBV30 and TRBJ2-3, is SQTIHQWPATLVQPVGSPLSLECTVEGTSNPNLYWYRQAAGRGLQLLFYSVGIGQISSEVPQNLSASRPQDRQFILSSKKLLLSDSGFYLCAWSITGHLTDTQYFGPGTRLTVL.

CDR3 residues: CASSLGVRGMDTQYF. The CDR3 DNA is TGTGCCAGCAGCTTAGGTGTCAGGGGGATGGATACGCAGTATTTT. The rearrangement joins TRBV7-9 to TRBJ2-3; 7 bases map to TRBD1. Germline V gives CDR1 SEHNR, CDR2 FQNEAQ (reference sequence). The length of the CDR3 is 15 residues. The V gene end was trimmed by 1 base and the J gene end by 6 bases; junction bases not matched to a gene: 7.

This clonotype was seen a single time. The chain joins TRBV10-3 to TRBJ2-1, with D tentatively TRBD2 (6 bases). The CDR3 runs to 12 residues. Between the trimmed V and J ends, which lost 10 bases and 9 bases, there was a span of 16 bases. Germline V gives CDR1 ENHRY, CDR2 SYGVKD. This CDR3 reads CATVGTVGEQFF. Here the CDR3 DNA reads TGTGCCACCGTGGGGACTGTTGGTGAGCAGTTCTTC.

In this sample, this clonotype turned up a few times. The V call is TRBV4-2, the J call TRBJ2-7; TRBD1 matches 7 bases. After removal of 1 base from V and 6 bases from J, the junction contained 9 bases not matched to a gene. Germline V lookup: CDR1 LGHNA, CDR2 YNFKEQ. The CDR3 loop spans 15 amino acids. This CDR3 is CASSQGLGQSSEQYF. DNA for the CDR3: TGTGCCAGCAGCCAAGGTTTGGGACAGAGTTCCGAGCAGTACTTC.

V usage is TRBV24-1 and J usage is TRBJ2-1; perhaps TRBD2 as D (6 bases). Trimming left V 5 bases short and J 8 bases short, with 15 bases between. The CDR3 contains 14 residues. Germline V CDR1 and CDR2: KGHDR, SFDVKD. CDR3 region: CATSGGGEIYEQFF. For the CDR3, the DNA is TGTGCCACCAGTGGGGGCGGGGAGATCTATGAGCAGTTCTTC.

The table lists this clonotype with a few counts. The chain employs TRBV20-1 and TRBJ1-5; perhaps TRBD1 as D (6 bases). Between the trimmed V and J ends, which lost 3 bases and 5 bases, there was a span of 14 bases. The germline V gene encodes CDR1 DFQATT and CDR2 SNEGSKA (reference sequence). There are 14 residues in the CDR3. In DNA form, the CDR3 reads TGCAGTGCTAGTTCTAGGGGGTTAGATCAGCCCCAGCATTTT. It yields the protein CSASSRGLDQPQHF.

The CDR3 loop reads CASSLAGGVAYEQYF. The CDR3 DNA is TGTGCCAGTAGTTTAGCGGGAGGAGTAGCCTACGAGCAGTACTTC. The chain joins TRBV19 to TRBJ2-7, with 10 bases identical to TRBD2. Germline lookup yields CDR1 LNHDA and CDR2 SQIVND (reference sequence). The V gene end was trimmed by 5 bases and the J gene end by 2 bases; junction bases not matched to a gene: 6. The CDR3 has 15 residues.

This clonotype has ten or more counts. This rearrangement joins TRBV6-1 to TRBJ1-5; D ambiguous. The CDR3 is 15 amino acids. The germline V gene encodes CDR1 MNHNS and CDR2 SASEGT. Trimming shortened V by 6 bases and J by 6 bases, and 18 bases separated the two germline ends. CDR3 sequence reads: CASSHGSGSGQPQHF. The CDR3 DNA follows: TGTGCCAGCAGCCATGGTTCTGGTAGCGGTCAGCCCCAGCATTTT.

This clonotype was counted between two and nine times. The chain is built from TRBV20-1 and TRBJ2-5; 10 bases map to TRBD1. From germline, CDR1 is DFQATT and CDR2 SNEGSKA (reference sequence). The J segment lost 7 bases and the V segment lost 0 bases, leaving 11 bases of the junction unmatched. The CDR3 is made up of 16 amino acids. CDR3 nucleotide sequence: TGCAGTGCTAGAGACCTCGACAGGGGGCGAGGGGTGACCCAGTACTTC. This encodes CSARDLDRGRGVTQYF.

In this sample, this clonotype turned up many times. The chain recombines TRBV11-3 with TRBJ2-3, with 9 nucleotides matching TRBD2. The V gene end was trimmed by 5 bases and the J gene end by 4 bases; junction bases not matched to a gene: 7. The V gene's germline CDR1 is SGHNT and CDR2 YENEEA. The CDR3 loop spans 15 amino acids. As DNA, the CDR3 is TGTGCCAGCAGCCCCCTCGAGCGGGAGGCAGATACGCAGTATTTT. Translated, it gives CASSPLEREADTQYF.

The gene calls are TRBV6-1 and TRBJ1-1; no firm D call. V dropped 10 bases and J dropped 1 base, with 10 bases sitting between them. The germline CDR1 and CDR2 sequences are MNHNS and SASEGT. There are 12 residues in the CDR3. The CDR3 protein is CATRIGNTEAFF. Written as DNA, the CDR3 is TGTGCCACCCGGATCGGGAACACTGAAGCTTTCTTT.

This clonotype appeared many times. CDR3 sequence: CASSENRMNTEAFF. The CDR3 DNA follows: TGTGCCAGCAGTGAAAATCGCATGAACACTGAAGCTTTCTTT. This chain joins TRBV6-1 and TRBJ1-1, with no clear D. CDR3 length: 14 residues. Germline V CDR1 and CDR2: MNHNS, SASEGT. With 2 bases removed from V and 0 bases from J, the gap between germline ends came to 7 bases.

This clonotype was seen only a few times. The chain has TRBV6-1 and TRBJ2-5; perhaps TRBD1 as D (6 bases). Trimming stripped 4 bases from V and 1 base from J, with 10 bases between. The CDR3 is 14 amino acids. Germline loops: CDR1 MNHNS, CDR2 SASEGT. The CDR3 region has the DNA TGTGCCAGCAGTGCAGGGGCCCCCCAAGAGACCCAGTACTTC. Translation: CASSAGAPQETQYF.

This chain links TRBV12-3 or TRBV12-4 with TRBJ2-3, with 11 bases that match TRBD2. With 5 bases clipped from V and 4 bases from J, the junction kept 17 bases outside the gene matches. This CDR3 is built from 19 residues. This CDR3 reads CASSPLGIAGGPEADTQYF. DNA of the CDR3: TGTGCCAGCAGTCCCCTGGGAATAGCGGGAGGGCCAGAGGCAGATACGCAGTATTTT.

The V and J genes are TRBV18 and TRBJ2-1; the D gene is possibly TRBD2 (5 bases). Germline CDR1 reads KGHSH; CDR2 reads LQKENI. V was trimmed by 3 bases and J by 5 bases, leaving 17 bases between them. The CDR3 extends over 16 amino acids. In DNA, the CDR3 is TGTGCCAGCTCACCCGCACCAGGACTTGTGAACAATGAGCAGTTCTTC. This codes for CASSPAPGLVNNEQFF.

This clonotype was seen a handful of times. The chain recombines TRBV6-4 with TRBJ2-3; TRBD1 matches at 10 bases. The V and J ends lost 2 bases and 4 bases, in that order; junction bases with no gene match: 0. The germline gives CDR1 MRHNA, CDR2 SNTAGT. The CDR3 is 14 residues long. CDR3 residues: CASSDGQGADTQYF. The DNA of the CDR3 is TGTGCCAGCAGTGACGGACAGGGGGCAGATACGCAGTATTTT.